The rows below give T cell receptor beta chains drawn from one sample of a study of blood T cell repertoires in COVID-19. Clones were sequenced by immunoSEQ multiplex PCR, and TCRdb holds only the in-frame ones, with some missing. The profile shows 200,000 to 250,000 clones, more than 85% of them singletons. The sample was peripheral blood. All receptors derive from a man aged 35-49 years with active or convalescent COVID-19. Both conserved end residues are part of each CDR3. D genes are given only for firm matches. Where a row states a size, it is once, few, many or the class of an expanded clone; other rows omit it.

CDR3 protein,CDR3 DNA,V gene,clone size,J gene,D gene
CASSSHSGGLNEQFF,TGTGCCAGCAGCTCCCACAGTGGGGGCCTCAATGAGCAGTTCTTC,TRBV9,NA,TRBJ2-1,NA
CASSPGDYGYTF,TGTGCCAGCTCACCGGGGGACTATGGCTACACCTTC,TRBV27,NA,TRBJ1-2,NA
CASSFQTGSNSPLHF,TGTGCCAGCAGCTTTCAGACAGGGTCTAATTCACCCCTCCACTTT,TRBV7-9,NA,TRBJ1-6,TRBD1
CATSDPTGRNTGELFF,TGTGCCACCAGTGACCCTACAGGGAGGAACACCGGGGAGCTGTTTTTT,TRBV24-1,NA,TRBJ2-2,NA
CASSKALSDRAGSPLHF,TGTGCCAGCAGCAAAGCCCTTTCGGACCGGGCAGGGTCACCCCTCCACTTT,TRBV21-1,NA,TRBJ1-6,NA
CASSLLAGKNQPQHF,TGTGCCAGCAGCTTACTGGCAGGAAAAAATCAGCCCCAGCATTTT,TRBV7-2,NA,TRBJ1-5,NA
CASNPGQGRGYTF,TGTGCCAGCAACCCGGGACAGGGACGCGGCTACACCTTC,TRBV6-5,NA,TRBJ1-2,TRBD1
CASSQNSGDF,TGTGCCAGCAGCCAAAACTCGGGGGACTTC,TRBV3-1/TRBV3-2,NA,TRBJ2-7,NA
CASSSLPGWQQPQHF,TGTGCCAGCAGTTCTCTTCCAGGGTGGCAGCAGCCCCAGCATTTT,TRBV28,NA,TRBJ1-5,NA
CASSLGGGTEAFF,TGTGCCAGCAGCTTAGGCGGAGGCACTGAAGCTTTCTTT,TRBV7-3,once,TRBJ1-1,NA
CATSRDRGVGPQHF,TGTGCCACCAGCAGAGACAGGGGGGTTGGGCCCCAGCATTTT,TRBV15,NA,TRBJ1-5,TRBD1
CASSLGPGEQYF,TGCGCCAGCAGCTTGGGACCGGGGGAGCAGTACTTC,TRBV5-1,NA,TRBJ2-7,NA
CASSQDRGGGQETQYF,TGTGCCAGCAGCCAAGATCGAGGCGGGGGGCAAGAGACCCAGTACTTC,TRBV4-2,NA,TRBJ2-5,TRBD2
CAILRSGNTEAFF,TGTGCCATCCTCCGTTCAGGGAACACTGAAGCTTTCTTT,TRBV28,NA,TRBJ1-1,NA
CASSIPPAGVGGYTF,TGTGCCAGTAGTATCCCCCCGGCAGGGGTCGGGGGCTACACCTTC,TRBV19,NA,TRBJ1-2,NA
CASSGQGYEQYF,TGTGCCAGCAGCGGACAGGGCTACGAGCAGTACTTC,TRBV2,once,TRBJ2-7,TRBD1
CASYAGTSGSPVFFYNEQFF,TGTGCCAGCTATGCCGGGACTAGCGGGAGCCCGGTTTTCTTCTACAATGAGCAGTTCTTC,TRBV19,NA,TRBJ2-1,TRBD2
CASISGQGDYEQYF,TGTGCCAGCATCTCCGGACAGGGGGACTACGAGCAGTACTTC,TRBV27,NA,TRBJ2-7,TRBD1
CASSMTTGWGTEAFF,TGTGCCAGCAGCATGACGACAGGGTGGGGGACTGAAGCTTTCTTT,TRBV9,NA,TRBJ1-1,TRBD1
CASSLGSGGRAISYNEQFF,TGTGCCAGCAGCTTAGGGTCCGGCGGGAGGGCCATCTCCTACAATGAGCAGTTCTTC,TRBV7-9,NA,TRBJ2-1,TRBD2